In its sample, the clone carrying this TCR beta chain was seen a few times. The antigen remains unidentified. The study reverse transcribed the entire isolated RNA, so it sequenced expressed TCRB transcripts. Mean read depth for naive, central memory and regulatory T cell samples was approximately 3.57 million reads. TCRdb's table, derived via immunoSEQ multiplex PCR, lists solely in-frame clones and lacks some. Here the sample spans 500,000 to 850,000 clones, roughly 13% being singletons. Sorted CD4+ subsets: naive, central memory, regulatory, stem cell-like memory (CD45RO/CCR7/CD25/CD127/CD95/CD27 panel). The sample belongs to a study of beta chain features in type 1 diabetes. General study findings and limits: The VDJ junctions of type 1 diabetes patients carried fewer insertions and more deletions. TCRB CDR3s from Type 1 diabetes patients were moderately but significantly shorter in all four CD4+ subsets. Cells with high TCR expression could be over-represented when cDNA is sequenced.

Trimming left V 0 bases short and J 5 bases short, with 12 bases between. The CDR3 consists of 15 residues. Germline V CDR1 and CDR2: MGHRA, YSYEKL. The TCR originated in a man aged 18-30 years with type 1 diabetes. Sequenced material: naive CD4+ T cells from blood. The rearrangement uses TRBV4-1 and TRBJ2-3; D is uncertain. CDR3 sequence (DNA): TGCGCCAGCAGCCAAGATGCGGCCCCCGGAGATACGCAGTATTTT. This codes for CASSQDAAPGDTQYF.